This TCR beta chain was obtained from a study of cytomegalovirus exposure and HLA in healthy donors. Study context: The same platform was used for the 130 or so validation repertoires as for the roughly 660 first-cohort repertoires, as reported in a later analysis.

The study's findings and limits: It was reported that the classifier diagnosed cytomegalovirus status with high specificity and sensitivity in both the original and validation cohorts.

Notes on this clone: Its specificity is unknown.

V dropped 3 bases and J dropped 2; count of bases not matched to a gene: 4. Germline CDR1 KGHSH, CDR2 LQKENI. The length of the CDR3 is 15 residues. Data came from immunoSEQ multiplex PCR; TCRdb stores just in-frame clones and leaves some out. Of about 150,000 clones listed, around 83% are singletons. The clonotype originates from a human donor in good health. V and J are TRBV18 and TRBJ2-1; 7 bases agree with TRBD2. Sequencing was performed on PBMCs. The CDR3 nucleotides read TGTGCCAGCTCACCGGGACTATCGCCCTACAATGAGCAGTTCTTC. Amino acids: CASSPGLSPYNEQFF.